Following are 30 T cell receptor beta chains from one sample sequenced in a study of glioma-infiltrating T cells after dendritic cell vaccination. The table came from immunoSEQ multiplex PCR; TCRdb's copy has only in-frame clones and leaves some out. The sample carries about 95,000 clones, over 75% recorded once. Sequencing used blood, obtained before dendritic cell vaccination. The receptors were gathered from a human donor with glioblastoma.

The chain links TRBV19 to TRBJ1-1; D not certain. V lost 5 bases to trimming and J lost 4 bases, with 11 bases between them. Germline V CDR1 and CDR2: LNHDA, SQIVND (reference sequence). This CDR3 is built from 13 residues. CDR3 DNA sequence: TGTGCCAGTAGTGTTTCGGGTGGCACTGAAGCTTTCTTT. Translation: CASSVSGGTEAFF.

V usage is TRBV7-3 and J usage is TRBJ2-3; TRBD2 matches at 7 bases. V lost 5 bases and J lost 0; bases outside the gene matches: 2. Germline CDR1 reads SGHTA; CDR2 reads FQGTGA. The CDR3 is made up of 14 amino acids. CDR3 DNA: TGTGCCAGCAGCGGGGGGGAGAGCACAGATACGCAGTATTTT. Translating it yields CASSGGESTDTQYF.

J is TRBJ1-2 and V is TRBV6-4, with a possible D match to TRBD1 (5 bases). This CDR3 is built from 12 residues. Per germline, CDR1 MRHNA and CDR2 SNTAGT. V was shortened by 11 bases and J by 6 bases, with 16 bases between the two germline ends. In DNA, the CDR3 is TGTGCCCCAAGATGGGGGAGGAATGGCTACACCTTC. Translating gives CAPRWGRNGYTF.

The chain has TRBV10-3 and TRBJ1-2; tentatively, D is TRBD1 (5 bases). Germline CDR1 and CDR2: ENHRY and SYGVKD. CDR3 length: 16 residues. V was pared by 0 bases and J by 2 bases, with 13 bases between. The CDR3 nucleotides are TGTGCCATCAGTGAGTCAGGGGATGGGTGGAACTATGGCTACACCTTC. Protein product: CAISESGDGWNYGYTF.

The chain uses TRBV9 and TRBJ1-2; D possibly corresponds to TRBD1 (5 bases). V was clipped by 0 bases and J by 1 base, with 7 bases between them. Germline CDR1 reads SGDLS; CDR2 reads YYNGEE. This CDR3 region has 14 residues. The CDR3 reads CASSVGRGNYGYTF. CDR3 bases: TGTGCCAGCAGCGTAGGAAGGGGTAACTATGGCTACACCTTC.

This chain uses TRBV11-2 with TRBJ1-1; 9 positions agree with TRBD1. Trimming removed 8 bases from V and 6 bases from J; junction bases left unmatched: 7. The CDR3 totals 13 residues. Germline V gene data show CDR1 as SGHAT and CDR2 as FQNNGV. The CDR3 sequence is CASVTGTGPEAFF. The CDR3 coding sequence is TGTGCCAGCGTTACCGGGACAGGGCCTGAAGCTTTCTTT.

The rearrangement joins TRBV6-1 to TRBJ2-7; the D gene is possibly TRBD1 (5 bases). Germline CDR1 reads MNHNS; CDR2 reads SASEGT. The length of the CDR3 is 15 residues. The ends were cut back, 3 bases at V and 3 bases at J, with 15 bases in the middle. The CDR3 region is CASSDRARLVYEQYF. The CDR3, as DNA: TGTGCCAGCAGTGACAGGGCCCGATTGGTCTACGAGCAGTACTTC.

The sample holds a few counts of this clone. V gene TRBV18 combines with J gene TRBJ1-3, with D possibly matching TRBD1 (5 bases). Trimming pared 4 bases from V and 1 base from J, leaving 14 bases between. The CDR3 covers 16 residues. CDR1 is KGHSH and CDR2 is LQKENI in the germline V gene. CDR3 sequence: CASSLSGTHSGNTIYF. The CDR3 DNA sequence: TGTGCCAGCTCACTATCCGGGACTCATTCTGGAAACACCATATATTTT.

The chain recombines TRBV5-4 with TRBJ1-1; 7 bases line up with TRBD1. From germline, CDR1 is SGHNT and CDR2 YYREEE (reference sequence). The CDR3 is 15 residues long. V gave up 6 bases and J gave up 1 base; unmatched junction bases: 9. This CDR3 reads CASTPAGTENTEAFF. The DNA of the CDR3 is TGTGCCAGCACCCCCGCCGGGACAGAGAACACTGAAGCTTTCTTT.

CDR3 loop: CASSQGAGAPYEQYF. In DNA, the CDR3 is TGCGCCAGCAGCCAAGGAGCTGGGGCCCCCTACGAGCAGTACTTC. V is TRBV4-1 and J is TRBJ2-7; TRBD1 might be the D (5 bases). Trimming removed 1 base from V and 2 bases from J, with 12 bases in between. Germline-derived CDR1 and CDR2 are MGHRA and YSYEKL. CDR3 length equals 15 residues.

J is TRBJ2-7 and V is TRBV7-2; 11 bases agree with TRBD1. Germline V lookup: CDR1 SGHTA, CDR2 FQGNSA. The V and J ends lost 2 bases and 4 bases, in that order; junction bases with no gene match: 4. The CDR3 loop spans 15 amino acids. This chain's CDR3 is CASSLSGTGGYEQYF. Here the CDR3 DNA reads TGTGCCAGCAGCTTATCCGGGACAGGGGGGTACGAGCAGTACTTC.

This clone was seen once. The chain's CDR3 is CAWMEREGRHEQYF. The CDR3 nucleotides read TGTGCCTGGATGGAGCGGGAGGGCCGTCACGAGCAGTACTTC. The chain employs TRBV30 and TRBJ2-7; 10 nucleotides match TRBD2. The trim removed 4 bases at V and 5 bases at J, leaving 8 bases unmatched. CDR3 length: 14 residues. CDR1 is GTSNPN, CDR2 SVGIG, per germline (reference sequence).

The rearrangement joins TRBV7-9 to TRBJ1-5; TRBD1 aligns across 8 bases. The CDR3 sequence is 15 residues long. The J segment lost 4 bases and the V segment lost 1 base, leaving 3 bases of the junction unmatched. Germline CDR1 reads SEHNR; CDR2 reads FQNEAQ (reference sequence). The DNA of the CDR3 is TGTGCCAGCAGCTTAGAACAGGGGGTAAATCAGCCCCAGCATTTT. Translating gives CASSLEQGVNQPQHF.

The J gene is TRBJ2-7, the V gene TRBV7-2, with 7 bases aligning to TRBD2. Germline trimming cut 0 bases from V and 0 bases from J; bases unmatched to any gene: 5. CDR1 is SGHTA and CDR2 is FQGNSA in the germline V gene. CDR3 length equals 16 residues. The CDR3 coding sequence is TGTGCCAGCAGCTTAGCCGCTAGCGGATTCTCCTACGAGCAGTACTTC. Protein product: CASSLAASGFSYEQYF.

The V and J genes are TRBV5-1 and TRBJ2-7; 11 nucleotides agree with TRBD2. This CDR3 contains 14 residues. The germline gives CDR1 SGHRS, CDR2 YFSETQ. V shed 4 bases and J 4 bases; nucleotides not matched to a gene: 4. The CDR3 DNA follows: TGCGCCAGCAGCATGACTAGCGGGGCGTACGAGCAGTACTTC. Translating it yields CASSMTSGAYEQYF.

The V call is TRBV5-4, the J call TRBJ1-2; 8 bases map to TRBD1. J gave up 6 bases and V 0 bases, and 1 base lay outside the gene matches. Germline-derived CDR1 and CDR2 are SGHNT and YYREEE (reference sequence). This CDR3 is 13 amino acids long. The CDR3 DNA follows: TGTGCCAGCAGCTTGGAGACAGGGGATGGCTACACCTTC. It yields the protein CASSLETGDGYTF.

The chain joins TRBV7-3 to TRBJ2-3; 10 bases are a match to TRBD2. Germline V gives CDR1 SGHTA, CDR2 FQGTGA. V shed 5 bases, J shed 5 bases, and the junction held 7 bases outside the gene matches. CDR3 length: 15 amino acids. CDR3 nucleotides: TGTGCCAGCAGCAGGCTAGCGGGAGCGATAGATACGCAGTATTTT. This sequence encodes CASSRLAGAIDTQYF.

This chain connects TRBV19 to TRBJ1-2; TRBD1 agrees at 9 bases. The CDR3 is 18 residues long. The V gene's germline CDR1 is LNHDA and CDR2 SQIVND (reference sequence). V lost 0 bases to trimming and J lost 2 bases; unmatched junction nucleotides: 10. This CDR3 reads CASSIDHFGTGRNYGYTF. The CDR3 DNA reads TGTGCCAGTAGTATAGACCACTTCGGGACAGGGAGGAACTATGGCTACACCTTC.

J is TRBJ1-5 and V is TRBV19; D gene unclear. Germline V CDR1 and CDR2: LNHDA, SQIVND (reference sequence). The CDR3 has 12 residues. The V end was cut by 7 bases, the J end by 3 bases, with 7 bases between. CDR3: CASNLYNQPQHF. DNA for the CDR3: TGTGCCAGTAACTTGTACAATCAGCCCCAGCATTTT.

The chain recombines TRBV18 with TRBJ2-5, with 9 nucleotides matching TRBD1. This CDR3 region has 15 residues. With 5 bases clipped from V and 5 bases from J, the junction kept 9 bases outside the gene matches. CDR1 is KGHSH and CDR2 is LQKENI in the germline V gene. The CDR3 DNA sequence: TGTGCCAGCTCATCTTCGGACAGGGGATCGGAGACCCAGTACTTC. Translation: CASSSSDRGSETQYF.

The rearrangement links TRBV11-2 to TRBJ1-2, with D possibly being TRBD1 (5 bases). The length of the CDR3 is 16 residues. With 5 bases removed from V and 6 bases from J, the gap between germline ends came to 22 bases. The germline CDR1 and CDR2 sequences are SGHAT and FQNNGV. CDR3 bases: TGTGCCAGCAGCCAAACAGGTTACCTAACCACGGATGGCTACACCTTC. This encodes CASSQTGYLTTDGYTF.

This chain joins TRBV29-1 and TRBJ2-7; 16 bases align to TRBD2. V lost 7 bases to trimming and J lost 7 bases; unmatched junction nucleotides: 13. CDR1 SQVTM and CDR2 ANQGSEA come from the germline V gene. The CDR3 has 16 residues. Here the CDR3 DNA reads TGCAGCGGGGCGCAGGGACTAGCGGGAGGGGTAGGGGAGCAGTACTTC. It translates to CSGAQGLAGGVGEQYF.

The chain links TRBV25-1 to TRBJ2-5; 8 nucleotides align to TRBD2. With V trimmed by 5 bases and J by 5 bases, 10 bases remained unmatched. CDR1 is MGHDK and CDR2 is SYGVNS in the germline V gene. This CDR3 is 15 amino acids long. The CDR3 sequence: CASSPPGLGGETQYF. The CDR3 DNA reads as TGTGCCAGCAGTCCCCCGGGACTAGGGGGGGAGACCCAGTACTTC.

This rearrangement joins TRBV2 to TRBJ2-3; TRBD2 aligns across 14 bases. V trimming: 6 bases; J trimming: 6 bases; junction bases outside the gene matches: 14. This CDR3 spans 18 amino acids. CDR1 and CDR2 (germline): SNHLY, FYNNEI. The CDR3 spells CASSYLNPTSGGADTQYF. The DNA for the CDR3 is TGTGCCAGCAGCTACTTGAACCCGACTAGCGGGGGGGCGGATACGCAGTATTTT.

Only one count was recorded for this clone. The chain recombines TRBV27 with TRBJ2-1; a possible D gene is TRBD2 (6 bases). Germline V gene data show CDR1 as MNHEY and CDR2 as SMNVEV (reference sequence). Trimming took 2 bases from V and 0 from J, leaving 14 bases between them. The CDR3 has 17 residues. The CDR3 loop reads CASSLRSGVGSYNEQFF. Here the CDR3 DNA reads TGTGCCAGCAGTTTAAGGTCGGGAGTGGGCTCCTACAATGAGCAGTTCTTC.

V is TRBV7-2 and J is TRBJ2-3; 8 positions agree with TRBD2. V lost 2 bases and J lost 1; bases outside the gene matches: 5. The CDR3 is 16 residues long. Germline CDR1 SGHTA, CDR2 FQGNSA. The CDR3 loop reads CASSLKAGAGTDTQYF. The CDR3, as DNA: TGTGCCAGCAGCTTAAAAGCGGGAGCTGGCACAGATACGCAGTATTTT.

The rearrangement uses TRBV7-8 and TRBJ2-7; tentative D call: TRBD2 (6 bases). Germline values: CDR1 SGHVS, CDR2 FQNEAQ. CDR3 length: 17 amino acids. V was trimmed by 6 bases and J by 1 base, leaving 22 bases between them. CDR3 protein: CASRPGRGREKSYEQYF. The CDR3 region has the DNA TGTGCCAGCAGGCCAGGGCGGGGCAGGGAGAAGTCCTACGAGCAGTACTTC.

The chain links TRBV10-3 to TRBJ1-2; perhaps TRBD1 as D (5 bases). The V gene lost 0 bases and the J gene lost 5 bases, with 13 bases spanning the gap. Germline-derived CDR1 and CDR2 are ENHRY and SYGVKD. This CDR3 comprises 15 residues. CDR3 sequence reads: CAISESTLQEYGYTF. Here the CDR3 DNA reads TGTGCCATCAGTGAGTCGACGTTACAGGAGTATGGCTACACCTTC.

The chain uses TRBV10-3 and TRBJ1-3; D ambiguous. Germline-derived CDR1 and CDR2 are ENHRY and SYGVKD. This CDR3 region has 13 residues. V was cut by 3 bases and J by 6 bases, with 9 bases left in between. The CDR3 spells CAISDGRENTIYF. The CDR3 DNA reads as TGTGCCATCAGTGACGGGAGGGAAAACACCATATATTTT.

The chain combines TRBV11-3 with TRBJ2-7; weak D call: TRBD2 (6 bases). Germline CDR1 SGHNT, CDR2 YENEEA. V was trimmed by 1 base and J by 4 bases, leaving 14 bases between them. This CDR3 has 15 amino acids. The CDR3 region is CASSLVAGSQYEQYF. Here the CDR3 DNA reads TGTGCCAGCAGCTTAGTTGCGGGGTCGCAATACGAGCAGTACTTC.